The subject of this entry is one T cell receptor (beta chain). It was CD45RO-negative cells, positively selected for CCR7, that made up naive CD8 cells, with terminally differentiated effector memory CD45RA+ cells excluded. Profiled with immunoSEQ multiplex PCR; TCRdb holds only in-frame clones, not every one. The sample holds around 600,000 clones, roughly 98% seen once. This sample was taken from a study of shared clonotypes between healthy human individuals. Overall study: The people who gave samples were a couple of women and a few men aged 18 to 49. Per donor, CD8 memory used one plate, CD8 naive used two, CD4 memory used three and CD4 naive used three.

The V end was cut by 3 bases, the J end by 0 bases, with 9 bases between. Per germline, CDR1 MNHEY and CDR2 SVGAGI. The CDR3 is made up of 15 amino acids. The sequence was collected from a man younger than 45 in good health. Sequenced: naive CD8+ T cells sorted from blood. The chain carries TRBV6-5 and TRBJ2-1; D is perhaps TRBD2 (6 bases). The CDR3 sequence: CASSYYGSSYNEQFF. CDR3 DNA sequence: TGTGCCAGCAGTTATTACGGGAGCTCCTACAATGAGCAGTTCTTC.